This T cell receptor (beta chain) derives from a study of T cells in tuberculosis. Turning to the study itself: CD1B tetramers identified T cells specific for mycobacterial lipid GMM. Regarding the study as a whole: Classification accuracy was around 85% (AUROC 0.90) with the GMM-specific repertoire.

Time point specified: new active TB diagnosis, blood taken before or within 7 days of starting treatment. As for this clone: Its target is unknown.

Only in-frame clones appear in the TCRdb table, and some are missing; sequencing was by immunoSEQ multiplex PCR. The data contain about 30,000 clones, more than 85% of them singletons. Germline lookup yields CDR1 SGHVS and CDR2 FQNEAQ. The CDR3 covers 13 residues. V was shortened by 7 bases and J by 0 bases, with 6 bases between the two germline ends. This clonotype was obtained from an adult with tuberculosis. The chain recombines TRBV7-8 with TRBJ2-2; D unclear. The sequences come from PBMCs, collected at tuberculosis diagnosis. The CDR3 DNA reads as TGTGCCAGCACAGTGGCGAACACCGGGGAGCTGTTTTTT. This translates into CASTVANTGELFF.